The 27 T cell receptor beta chains below come from one sample, sequenced in a study of PD-L1 blockade in urothelial cancer (dated by TCRdb to the late 2010s). Explained via the paper, the time point label denotes: peripheral blood 6 weeks after treatment start. Library preparation was by the immunoSEQ multiplex PCR assay. TCRdb mirrors the immuneACCESS table, restricted to in-frame sequences. Some clones are absent from its copies; in checked studies, under half trace to an unresolved V gene, and the reason for the others is unknown. This sample has tens of thousands of clones in its table, and around 85% of those were observed once. The top ten hold 1.5% to 2% of the sample. Sequencing was performed on PBMCs, taken around atezolizumab (anti-PD-L1) treatment. These receptors were obtained from a man in his fifties or sixties with urothelial cancer.

This clone was counted a few times. Other DNA sequences within the sample encode an identical CDR3. This chain links TRBV30 with TRBJ1-5; D perhaps matches TRBD1 (6 bases). The V and J ends lost 0 bases and 6 bases respectively, with 12 bases between them. Germline V gene sequence: CDR1 GTSNPN, CDR2 SVGIG (reference sequence). This CDR3 contains 14 residues. CDR3 nucleotide sequence: TGTGCCTGGAGTGTTGCGGGGGCAGGTCAGCCCCAGCATTTT. It is translated as CAWSVAGAGQPQHF.

The chain carries TRBV6-1 and TRBJ1-5, with 10 bases matching TRBD1. Per the germline V gene, CDR1 is MNHNS and CDR2 is SASEGT. This CDR3 has 12 residues. Trimming at V came to 10 bases and at J to 6 bases, leaving 3 bases not matched to a gene. The CDR3 is CATRQGAQPQHF. CDR3 coding DNA: TGTGCCACAAGACAGGGGGCTCAGCCCCAGCATTTT.

The J gene is TRBJ2-7, the V gene TRBV27; 10 bases agree with TRBD2. After removal of 4 bases from V and 2 bases from J, the junction contained 5 bases not matched to a gene. The CDR3 has 15 residues. Looked up from germline, CDR1 is MNHEY and CDR2 is SMNVEV (reference sequence). CDR3 amino acids: CASSSGTSAPYEQYF. The DNA of the CDR3 is TGTGCCAGCAGTTCGGGGACTAGCGCTCCCTACGAGCAGTACTTC.

J is TRBJ2-5 and V is TRBV7-9, with 13 bases that match TRBD2. Per germline, CDR1 SEHNR and CDR2 FQNEAQ (reference sequence). Losses at the gene ends were 4 bases for V and 9 bases for J; bases not matched to a gene: 8. This CDR3 is 15 amino acids long. CDR3 nucleotides: TGTGCCAGCAGCTCTACCGCCGGACTAGCGGGAGCCCAGTACTTC. The encoded protein is CASSSTAGLAGAQYF.

The chain couples TRBV5-4 to TRBJ2-3, with D unresolved. Germline V gene sequence: CDR1 SGHNT, CDR2 YYREEE (reference sequence). V shed 0 bases and J shed 6 bases, with 2 bases lying between them. CDR3 length: 11 residues. DNA for the CDR3: TGTGCCAGCAGCTTGGCGGATACGCAGTATTTT. As protein: CASSLADTQYF.

V gene TRBV28 combines with J gene TRBJ1-2; TRBD1 aligns across 8 bases. The trim removed 2 bases at V and 5 bases at J, leaving 7 bases unmatched. The germline CDR1 and CDR2 sequences are MDHEN and SYDVKM. The CDR3 spans 15 residues. CDR3 DNA sequence: TGTGCCAGCAGTTTAGCAGGGGGCTTGGGGTATGGCTACACCTTC. Encoded protein: CASSLAGGLGYGYTF.

The chain couples TRBV19 to TRBJ1-5; the D gene is possibly TRBD1 (5 bases). Germline V gene sequence: CDR1 LNHDA, CDR2 SQIVND (reference sequence). This CDR3 contains 15 residues. Trimming stripped 7 bases from V and 2 bases from J, with 15 bases between. CDR3 protein: CASIRGGAGNQPQHF. CDR3 nucleotides: TGTGCCAGTATCCGTGGAGGGGCTGGCAATCAGCCCCAGCATTTT.

This chain links TRBV18 with TRBJ2-1; D uncertain. CDR1 and CDR2 from the germline V gene are KGHSH and LQKENI. V was cut by 3 bases and J by 7 bases, with 10 bases left in between. The length of the CDR3 is 13 residues. As DNA, the CDR3 is TGTGCCAGCTCACCTCGCCGAGATAATGAGCAGTTCTTC. Amino acids: CASSPRRDNEQFF.

The chain uses TRBV28 and TRBJ1-2; D remains ambiguous. The V end was cut by 8 bases, the J end by 2 bases, with 12 bases between. The CDR3 spans 13 residues. Germline V lookup: CDR1 MDHEN, CDR2 SYDVKM. CDR3 residues: CASGSSLNYGYTF. CDR3 DNA sequence: TGTGCCAGCGGGAGTTCTCTCAACTATGGCTACACCTTC.

V gene TRBV30 combines with J gene TRBJ2-3; D gene uncertain. The CDR3 has 14 residues. Trimming cost V 0 bases and J 2 bases, with 9 bases left between them. Per the germline V gene, CDR1 is GTSNPN and CDR2 is SVGIG (reference sequence). The DNA for the CDR3 is TGTGCCTGGAGTGTAGTGGGCCTCACAGATACGCAGTATTTT. As protein: CAWSVVGLTDTQYF.

This chain connects TRBV10-2 to TRBJ2-1; 10 bases line up with TRBD1. The V and J ends lost 4 bases and 7 bases, in that order; junction bases with no gene match: 10. Germline assignment: CDR1 WSHSY and CDR2 SAAADI. The CDR3 totals 16 residues. This CDR3 is CASSGFTGQGMNEQFF. Here the CDR3 DNA reads TGCGCCAGCAGTGGTTTTACGGGACAGGGGATGAATGAGCAGTTCTTC.

The chain carries TRBV6-5 and TRBJ2-1; TRBD1 matches at 7 bases. Germline values: CDR1 MNHEY, CDR2 SVGAGI. V trimming: 1 base; J trimming: 8 bases; junction bases outside the gene matches: 8. The CDR3 runs 15 residues. The CDR3 protein is CASSYYTGVADEQFF. The DNA for the CDR3 is TGTGCCAGCAGTTACTACACAGGGGTGGCCGATGAGCAGTTCTTC.

As DNA, the CDR3 is TGTGCCAGTAGTATAGGAAGTCAGGGGGCTAACGAGCAGTACTTC. Translated, it gives CASSIGSQGANEQYF. The V call is TRBV19, the J call TRBJ2-7; TRBD1 agrees at 8 bases. V lost 1 base, J lost 5 bases, and 7 bases stayed unmatched. Germline lookup yields CDR1 LNHDA and CDR2 SQIVND (reference sequence). The CDR3 consists of 15 residues.

The J gene is TRBJ2-3, the V gene TRBV7-9; 12 nucleotides match TRBD2. The V gene end was trimmed by 5 bases and the J gene end by 5 bases; junction bases not matched to a gene: 2. This CDR3 contains 14 residues. Per the germline V gene, CDR1 is SEHNR and CDR2 is FQNEAQ (reference sequence). The CDR3 DNA reads TGTGCCAGCAGCCCGGGACTAGCGGGAGATACGCAGTATTTT. Encoded protein: CASSPGLAGDTQYF. Based on the CDR3 plus reference TRBV7-9 and TRBJ2-3, the full variable domain is DTGVSQNPRHKITKRGQNVTFRCDPISEHNRLYWYRQTLGQGPEFLTYFQNEAQLEKSRLLSDRFSAERPKGSFSTLEIQRTEQGDSAMYLCASSPGLAGDTQYFGPGTRLTVL.

J is TRBJ2-5 and V is TRBV11-2; TRBD1 matches 7 bases. The trim removed 4 bases at V and 2 bases at J, leaving 4 bases unmatched. The CDR3 sequence is 14 residues long. In germline, CDR1 is SGHAT, CDR2 FQNNGV. The CDR3 reads CASSSPGQQETQYF. As DNA, the CDR3 is TGTGCCAGCAGCTCCCCGGGACAGCAAGAGACCCAGTACTTC.

The chain joins TRBV4-1 to TRBJ2-5; TRBD2 matches 10 bases. The CDR3 runs to 15 residues. Germline lookup yields CDR1 MGHRA and CDR2 YSYEKL. The trim removed 4 bases at V and 5 bases at J, leaving 7 bases unmatched. CDR3 residues: CASSLQRGGSETQYF. CDR3 nucleotide sequence: TGCGCCAGCAGCCTTCAGCGGGGGGGCAGCGAGACCCAGTACTTC.

The sample holds one count of this clone. This chain connects TRBV6-4 to TRBJ2-3; 13 bases are a match to TRBD2. The V segment lost 3 bases and the J segment 4 bases; nucleotides outside the gene matches: 1. CDR1 and CDR2 from the germline V gene are MRHNA and SNTAGT. The length of the CDR3 is 15 residues. CDR3: CASSEGLAGPDTQYF. The CDR3 coding sequence is TGTGCCAGCAGTGAGGGACTAGCGGGACCAGATACGCAGTATTTT.

V is TRBV10-3 and J is TRBJ2-7; 14 bases agree with TRBD2. Germline-derived CDR1 and CDR2 are ENHRY and SYGVKD. This CDR3 region has 15 residues. Trimming at V came to 5 bases and at J to 7 bases, leaving 7 bases not matched to a gene. The CDR3 loop reads CAISTTSGRAGEQYF. The CDR3 bases are TGTGCCATCAGTACGACTAGCGGGAGGGCCGGAGAGCAGTACTTC.

V is TRBV23-1 and J is TRBJ2-5; a possible D gene is TRBD2 (7 bases). TRBV23-1 is classed as an ORF, of uncertain function. The CDR3 length is 20 residues. V lost 2 bases and J 2 bases, leaving 27 bases between the germline ends. The CDR3 bases are TGCGCCAGCAGTCAACCGGGGGGCGGCAGCGCAACCGCCCCTCAAGAGACCCAGTACTTC. It yields the protein CASSQPGGGSATAPQETQYF.

This chain uses TRBV9 with TRBJ1-2, with 12 nucleotides matching TRBD1. Germline assignment: CDR1 SGDLS and CDR2 YYNGEE. After removal of 3 bases from V and 8 bases from J, the junction contained 8 bases not matched to a gene. CDR3 length: 15 amino acids. The CDR3 sequence: CASSAQRDRGQGYTF. In DNA, the CDR3 is TGTGCCAGCAGCGCCCAACGGGACAGGGGGCAAGGCTACACCTTC.

This clone was seen only a few times. The V call is TRBV12-5, the J call TRBJ1-5; D is ambiguous. CDR3 length equals 14 residues. V was trimmed by 5 bases and J by 0 bases, leaving 8 bases between them. The germline V gene encodes CDR1 LGHNT and CDR2 FRNRAP. The CDR3 bases are TGTGCTAGTGGTCCTACCATTAGCAATCAGCCCCAGCATTTT. It specifies CASGPTISNQPQHF.

As to this clone: Other nucleotide sequences in the sample specify the same CDR3. The chain has TRBV5-1 and TRBJ2-1; D is perhaps TRBD2 (6 bases). Germline CDR1 SGHRS, CDR2 YFSETQ. Between the trimmed V and J ends, which lost 5 bases and 0 bases, there was a span of 12 bases. The CDR3 length is 15 residues. The CDR3 here is CASSRDSSSYNEQFF. CDR3 DNA: TGCGCCAGCAGTCGGGACTCCAGCTCCTACAATGAGCAGTTCTTC. Full variable domain (rest looked up from reference TRBV5-1 and TRBJ2-1): KAGVTQTPRYLIKTRGQQVTLSCSPISGHRSVSWYQQTPGQGLQFLFEYFSETQRNKGNFPGRFSGRQFSNSRSEMNVSTLELGDSALYLCASSRDSSSYNEQFFGPGTRLTVL.

The chain couples TRBV28 to TRBJ2-7; the match to TRBD1 covers 11 bases. This CDR3 is 14 amino acids long. The V gene's germline CDR1 is MDHEN and CDR2 SYDVKM. The V segment lost 5 bases and the J segment 4 bases; nucleotides outside the gene matches: 4. For the CDR3, the DNA is TGTGCCAGCAGTCCGGGACAGGGGGTTTACGAGCAGTACTTC. Protein: CASSPGQGVYEQYF. The full variable domain, completed using reference TRBV28 and TRBJ2-7, is DVKVTQSSRYLVKRTGEKVFLECVQDMDHENMFWYRQDPGLGLRLIYFSYDVKMKEKGDIPEGYSVSREKKERFSLILESASTNQTSMYLCASSPGQGVYEQYFGPGTRLTVT.

The chain employs TRBV5-4 and TRBJ1-1; TRBD1 matches 10 bases. This CDR3 region has 12 residues. Germline CDR1 reads SGHNT; CDR2 reads YYREEE (reference sequence). Germline trimming cut 3 bases from V and 7 bases from J; bases unmatched to any gene: 0. The CDR3 DNA is TGTGCCAGCAGCTGGGACAGGGGTGAAGCTTTCTTT. Its translation: CASSWDRGEAFF. Full variable domain (rest looked up from reference TRBV5-4 and TRBJ1-1): ETGVTQSPTHLIKTRGQQVTLRCSSQSGHNTVSWYQQALGQGPQFIFQYYREEENGRGNFPPRFSGLQFPNYSSELNVNALELDDSALYLCASSWDRGEAFFGQGTRLTVV.

This chain connects TRBV27 to TRBJ2-5, with 8 bases that match TRBD1. The CDR3 is 14 amino acids. V gave up 5 bases and J gave up 5 bases; unmatched junction bases: 7. The germline gives CDR1 MNHEY, CDR2 SMNVEV (reference sequence). The CDR3 DNA is TGTGCCAGCAGTAGCAGGGGGCTTAGGGAGACCCAGTACTTC. This translates into CASSSRGLRETQYF.

This rearrangement joins TRBV10-3 to TRBJ2-3; a possible D gene is TRBD2 (5 bases). The CDR3 has 14 residues. V dropped 0 bases and J dropped 2 bases, with 6 bases sitting between them. Germline V CDR1 and CDR2: ENHRY, SYGVKD. The CDR3 reads CAISESTNTDTQYF. The CDR3 nucleotides are TGTGCCATCAGTGAGTCGACTAACACAGATACGCAGTATTTT.

The rearrangement uses TRBV7-6 and TRBJ2-5, with 12 positions matching TRBD2. V shed 4 bases, J shed 2 bases, and the junction held 5 bases outside the gene matches. CDR1 is SGHVS, CDR2 FNYEAQ, per germline. This CDR3 region has 16 residues. Written as DNA, the CDR3 is TGTGCCAGCAGCTCCACGACTAGCGGGAGTCAAGAGACCCAGTACTTC. Protein sequence: CASSSTTSGSQETQYF.